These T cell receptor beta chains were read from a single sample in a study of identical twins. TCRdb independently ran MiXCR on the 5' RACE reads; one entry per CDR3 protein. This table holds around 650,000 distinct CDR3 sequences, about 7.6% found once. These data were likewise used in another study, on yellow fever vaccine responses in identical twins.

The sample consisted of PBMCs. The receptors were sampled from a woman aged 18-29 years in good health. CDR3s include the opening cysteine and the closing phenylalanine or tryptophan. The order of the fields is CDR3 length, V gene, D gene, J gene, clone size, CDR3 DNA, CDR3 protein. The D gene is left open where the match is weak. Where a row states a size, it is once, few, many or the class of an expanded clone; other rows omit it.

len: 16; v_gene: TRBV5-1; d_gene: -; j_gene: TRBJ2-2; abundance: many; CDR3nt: TGCGCCAGCAGCTTTTATAAGACAGGAGGCACCGGGGAGCTGTTTTTT; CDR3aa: CASSFYKTGGTGELFF
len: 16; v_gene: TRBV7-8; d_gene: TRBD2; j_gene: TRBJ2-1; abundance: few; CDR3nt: TGTGCCAGCAGCCGGCAATCGGTAGCGGGAGTCAATGAGCAGTTCTTC; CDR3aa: CASSRQSVAGVNEQFF
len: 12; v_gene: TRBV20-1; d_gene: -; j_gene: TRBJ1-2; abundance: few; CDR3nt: TGCAGTGCTAGAAGGGGGGGCGGTGGCTACACCTTC; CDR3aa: CSARRGGGGYTF
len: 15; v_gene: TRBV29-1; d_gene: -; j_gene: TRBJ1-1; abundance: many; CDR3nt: TGCAGCGTTGCCTTCCGGGCCCCTATGAACACTGAAGCTTTCTTT; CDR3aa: CSVAFRAPMNTEAFF
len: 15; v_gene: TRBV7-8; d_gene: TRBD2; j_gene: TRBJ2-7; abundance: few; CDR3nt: TGTGCCAGCAGCTTAGTGGGACTAGCGGACTACGAGCAGTACTTC; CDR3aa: CASSLVGLADYEQYF
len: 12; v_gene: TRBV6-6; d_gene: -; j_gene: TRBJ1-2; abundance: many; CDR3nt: TGTGCCAGCAGCTCGCAACCCGATACGGGAGCCTTC; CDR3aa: CASSSQPDTGAF
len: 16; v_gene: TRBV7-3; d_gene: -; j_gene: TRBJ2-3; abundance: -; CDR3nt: TGTGCCAGCAGCTCAATGGCCGGGGGATTCACAGATACGCAGTATTTT; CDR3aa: CASSSMAGGFTDTQYF
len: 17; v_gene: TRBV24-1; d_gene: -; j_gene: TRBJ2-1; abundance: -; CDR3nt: TGTGCCACCAGTGCTGCGACAGGCCCTGCCTCCTACAATGAGCAGTTCTTC; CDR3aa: CATSAATGPASYNEQFF
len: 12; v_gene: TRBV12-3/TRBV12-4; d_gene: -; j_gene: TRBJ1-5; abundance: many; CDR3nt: TGTGCCAGCAGGGATAGCAATCAGCCCCAGCATTTT; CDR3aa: CASRDSNQPQHF
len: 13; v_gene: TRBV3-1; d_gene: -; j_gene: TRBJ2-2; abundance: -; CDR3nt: TGTGCCAGCAGCCAAGATCGGCTCGGGGAGCTGTTTTTT; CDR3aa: CASSQDRLGELFF
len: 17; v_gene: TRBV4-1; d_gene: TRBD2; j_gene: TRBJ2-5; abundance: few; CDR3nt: TGCGCCAGCAGCAAAGGGACTAGCGGGAGCCTGGGGGAGACCCAGTACTTC; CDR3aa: CASSKGTSGSLGETQYF
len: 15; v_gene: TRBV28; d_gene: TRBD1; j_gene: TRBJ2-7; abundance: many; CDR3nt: TGTGCCAGCAGGCCCCCGACAGGGTTAGGCTACGAGCAGTACTTC; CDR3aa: CASRPPTGLGYEQYF
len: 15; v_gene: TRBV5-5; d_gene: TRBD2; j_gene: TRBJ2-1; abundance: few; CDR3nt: TGTGCCAGCAGCCGACTAGCGGCCTCCTACAATGAGCAGTTCTTC; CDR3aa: CASSRLAASYNEQFF
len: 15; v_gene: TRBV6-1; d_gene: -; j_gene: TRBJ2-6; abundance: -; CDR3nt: TGTGCCAGCACCCCCGGGACCCCTGGGGCCAACGTCCTGACTTTC; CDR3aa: CASTPGTPGANVLTF
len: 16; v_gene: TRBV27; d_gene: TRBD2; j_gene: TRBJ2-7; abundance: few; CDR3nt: TGTGCCAGCCCCCCGTCTCGGCTAGCGGGAGACCACGAGCAGTACTTC; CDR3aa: CASPPSRLAGDHEQYF
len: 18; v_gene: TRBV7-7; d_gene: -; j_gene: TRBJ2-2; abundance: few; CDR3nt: TGTGCCAGCAGCCCATCAAAGCCCGGAGGATCGAACACCGGGGAGCTGTTTTTT; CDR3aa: CASSPSKPGGSNTGELFF
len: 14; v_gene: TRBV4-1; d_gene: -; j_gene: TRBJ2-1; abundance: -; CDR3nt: TGCGCCAGCAGACAAGGGGCCCTCTACAATGAGCAGTTCTTC; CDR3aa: CASRQGALYNEQFF
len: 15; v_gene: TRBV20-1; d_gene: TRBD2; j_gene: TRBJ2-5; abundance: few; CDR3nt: TGCAGTGCTACGCCCGGACTAGCGGGAGTGGAGACCCAGTACTTC; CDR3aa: CSATPGLAGVETQYF
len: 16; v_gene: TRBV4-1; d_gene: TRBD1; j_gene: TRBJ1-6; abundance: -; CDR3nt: TGCGCCAGCAGCCCTCGGTCCGGGACAGATAATTCACCCCTCCACTTT; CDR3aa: CASSPRSGTDNSPLHF
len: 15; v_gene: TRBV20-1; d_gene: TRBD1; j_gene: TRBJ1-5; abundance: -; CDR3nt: TGCAGTGCCCACCCACAGGGGGCGGTTAGTCAGCCCCAGCATTTT; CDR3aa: CSAHPQGAVSQPQHF
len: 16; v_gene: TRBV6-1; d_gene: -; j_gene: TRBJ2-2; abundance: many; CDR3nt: TGTGCCAGCATCAGACACGGTACCCCGAACACCGGGGAGCTGTTTTTT; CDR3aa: CASIRHGTPNTGELFF
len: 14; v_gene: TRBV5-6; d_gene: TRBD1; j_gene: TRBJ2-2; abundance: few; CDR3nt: TGTGCCACCAGACAGGGTCCGGACACCGGGGAGCTGTTTTTT; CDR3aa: CATRQGPDTGELFF
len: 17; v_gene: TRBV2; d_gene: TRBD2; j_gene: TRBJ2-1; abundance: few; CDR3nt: TGTGCCAGCAAGGAGCGGGGGGGCCCCAGCTCCTACAATGAGCAGTTCTTC; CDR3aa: CASKERGGPSSYNEQFF
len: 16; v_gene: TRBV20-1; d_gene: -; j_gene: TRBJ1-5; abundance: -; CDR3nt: TGCAGTGCTATAACTACCGGGAGAACAAATAATCAGCCCCAGCATTTT; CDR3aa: CSAITTGRTNNQPQHF
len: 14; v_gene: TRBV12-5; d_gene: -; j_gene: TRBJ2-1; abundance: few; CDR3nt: TGTGCTAGTGGTTTGGTACTATGGACTAATGAGCAGTTCTTC; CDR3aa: CASGLVLWTNEQFF
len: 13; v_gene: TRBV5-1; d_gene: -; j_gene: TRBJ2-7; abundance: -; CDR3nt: TGCGCCAGCAGCTTTGGTGAGCTCTACGAGCAGTACTTC; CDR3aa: CASSFGELYEQYF
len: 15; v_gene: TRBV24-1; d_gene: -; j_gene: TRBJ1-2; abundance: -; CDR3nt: TGTGCCACCAGCCCTGGGGGATATGCTAACTATGGCTACACCTTC; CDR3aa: CATSPGGYANYGYTF
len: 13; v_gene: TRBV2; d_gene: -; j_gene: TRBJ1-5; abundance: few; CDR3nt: TGTGCCAGCGGGGGGGGGGGCAGGCAGCCCCAGCATTTT; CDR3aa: CASGGGGRQPQHF
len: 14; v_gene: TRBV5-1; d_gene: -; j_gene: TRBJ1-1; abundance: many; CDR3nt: TGCGCCAGCAGCTTGGGAACAGGGCGCACTGAAGCTTTCTTT; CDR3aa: CASSLGTGRTEAFF
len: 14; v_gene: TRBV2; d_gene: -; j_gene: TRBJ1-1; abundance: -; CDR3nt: TGTGCCAGCAGCCCGACAGACCTGAACACTGAAGCTTTCTTT; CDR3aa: CASSPTDLNTEAFF
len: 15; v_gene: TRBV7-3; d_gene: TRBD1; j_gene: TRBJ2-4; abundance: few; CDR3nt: TGTGCCAGCAGCCTAACCGGGACAGGGGGTAACATTCAGTACTTC; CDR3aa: CASSLTGTGGNIQYF
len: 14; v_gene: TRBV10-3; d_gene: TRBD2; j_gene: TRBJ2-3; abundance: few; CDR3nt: TGTGCCATCAGACCTAGCGGGGGCACAGATACGCAGTATTTT; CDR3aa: CAIRPSGGTDTQYF
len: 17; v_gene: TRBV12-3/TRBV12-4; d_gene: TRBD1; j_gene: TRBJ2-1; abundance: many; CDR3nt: TGTGCCAGCAGCGCCCGGGGGACAGGCGTATCCTACAATGAGCAGTTCTTC; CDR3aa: CASSARGTGVSYNEQFF
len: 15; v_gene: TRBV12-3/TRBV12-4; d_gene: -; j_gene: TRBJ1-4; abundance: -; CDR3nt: TGTGCCAGCAGTTCCGACAGGATTAGCAGTCAAAAACTGTTTTTT; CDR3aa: CASSSDRISSQKLFF
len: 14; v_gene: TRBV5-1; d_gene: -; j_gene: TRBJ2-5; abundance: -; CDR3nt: TGCGCCAGCAGACCTAACGGCGGGGCGGAGACCCAGTACTTC; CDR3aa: CASRPNGGAETQYF
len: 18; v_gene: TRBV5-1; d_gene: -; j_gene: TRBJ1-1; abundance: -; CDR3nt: TGCGCCAGCAGCTTGATTTCTAACGGGCGTGGCAGGTGGGGTCGAGCTTTCTTT; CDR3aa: CASSLISNGRGRWGRAFF
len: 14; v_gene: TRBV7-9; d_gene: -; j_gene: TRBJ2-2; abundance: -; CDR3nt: TGTGCCAGCAGCTTACGTGAGCTCACCGGGGAGCTGTTTTTT; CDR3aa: CASSLRELTGELFF
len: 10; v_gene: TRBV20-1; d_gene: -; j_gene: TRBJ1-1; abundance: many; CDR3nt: TGCAGTGTCACGGGGGTTGAAGCTTTCTTT; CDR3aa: CSVTGVEAFF
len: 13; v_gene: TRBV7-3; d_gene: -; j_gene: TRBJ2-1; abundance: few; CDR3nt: TGTGCCAGCAGCTTAACAATTCTTGGAGAGCAGTTCTTC; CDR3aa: CASSLTILGEQFF
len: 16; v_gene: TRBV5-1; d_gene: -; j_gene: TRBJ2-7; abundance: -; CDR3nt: TGCGCCAGCAGCCTATACCTGTACGGGGGTTCCTACGAGCAGTACTTC; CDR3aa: CASSLYLYGGSYEQYF
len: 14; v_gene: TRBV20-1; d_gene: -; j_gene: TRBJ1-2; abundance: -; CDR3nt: TGCAGTGCTAGAGATCGGGGAGGAGTTACTGGCTACACCTTC; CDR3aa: CSARDRGGVTGYTF
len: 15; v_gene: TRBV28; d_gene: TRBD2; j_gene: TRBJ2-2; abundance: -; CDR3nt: TGTGCCAGCAGTTTATCGACTAGCGGGGTCGGGGAGCTGTTTTTT; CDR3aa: CASSLSTSGVGELFF
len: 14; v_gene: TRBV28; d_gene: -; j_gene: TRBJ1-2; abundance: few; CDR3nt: TGTGCCAGCAGTTTGACATACGGTAACTATGGCTACACCTTC; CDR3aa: CASSLTYGNYGYTF
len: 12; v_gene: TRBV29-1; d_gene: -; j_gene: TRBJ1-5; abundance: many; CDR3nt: TGCAGCGGAGGGTCGAGCAATCAGCCCCAGCATTTT; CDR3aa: CSGGSSNQPQHF